This T cell receptor beta chain was documented in a study of control samples from healthy donors and cancer patients. Repertoires were generated with immunoSEQ multiplex PCR, while TCRdb's copy carries only in-frame clones and drops some. The sample shows about 160,000 clones, 96% of them seen only once. This CDR3 spans 12 amino acids. Trimming pared 0 bases from V and 4 bases from J, leaving 6 bases between. In germline, CDR1 is GTSNPN, CDR2 SVGIG (reference sequence). Sequencing was performed on blood. This chain links TRBV30 with TRBJ1-2; no clear D gene. The TCR was taken from a young woman in good health. CDR3 DNA sequence: TGTGCCTGGAGTGTCGTAGTCTATGGCTACACCTTC. It is translated as CAWSVVVYGYTF. The variable domain in full, completed from reference TRBV30 and TRBJ1-2, reads SQTIHQWPATLVQPVGSPLSLECTVEGTSNPNLYWYRQAAGRGLQLLFYSVGIGQISSEVPQNLSASRPQDRQFILSSKKLLLSDSGFYLCAWSVVVYGYTFGSGTRLTVV.